Below, one T cell receptor beta chain is given with its context. Its specificity is not known. This entry comes from a study of T cells and Merkel cell carcinoma outcomes. Germline assignment: CDR1 SEHNR and CDR2 FQNEAQ (reference sequence). The CDR3 runs to 16 residues. The germline V and J ends were trimmed by 3 bases and 4 bases, with 17 bases remaining between them. Using immunoSEQ multiplex PCR, the repertoire was profiled, and TCRdb retains in-frame clones only, with some absent. The sample records about 15,000 clones, roughly 79% being singletons. Study-wide results and limits: Merkel cell carcinoma outcomes were reportedly predicted by repertoire and T-cell density.

The V gene is TRBV7-9, the J gene TRBJ2-3; D possibly corresponds to TRBD2 (6 bases). Input material: tumor tissue from Merkel cell carcinoma. This sequence was found in a human donor with Merkel cell carcinoma. CDR3 nucleotide sequence: TGTGCCAGCAGCTTTAGGGAGGCCCCGGGCCCAGATACGCAGTATTTT. Amino acids: CASSFREAPGPDTQYF.